Below, 14 T cell receptor beta chains from the same sample are listed, as sequenced in a study of T cells in tuberculosis. Here immunoSEQ multiplex PCR was the method, and the copy in TCRdb shows in-frame clones only, minus some. The sample consists of tens of thousands of clones, about 94% of them appearing once. Sequenced material: PBMCs. The source is a donor aged 10-29 years with latent tuberculosis or without tuberculosis infection.

The rearrangement links TRBV6-1 to TRBJ2-7; D remains unclear. Germline CDR1 MNHNS, CDR2 SASEGT. This CDR3 is built from 16 residues. V was clipped by 2 bases and J by 0 bases, with 14 bases between them. The CDR3 DNA sequence: TGTGCCAGCAGTGAACAGGTGATGAGCCTCTCCTACGAGCAGTACTTC. Translating gives CASSEQVMSLSYEQYF.

This sequence joins TRBV6-5 and TRBJ1-2; 7 bases line up with TRBD1. Germline V gene lookup returns CDR1 MNHEY and CDR2 SVGAGI. Trimming took 5 bases from V and 10 from J; bases not matched to a gene: 13. This CDR3 has 14 residues. CDR3 sequence: CASSITDRVLVYTF. The CDR3 DNA reads as TGTGCCAGCAGTATCACCGACAGGGTGTTGGTCTACACCTTC.

The V gene is TRBV5-1, the J gene TRBJ2-7; 7 bases line up with TRBD1. This CDR3 spans 14 amino acids. V lost 4 bases, J lost 2 bases, and 6 bases stayed unmatched. In germline, CDR1 is SGHRS, CDR2 YFSETQ. The CDR3 here is CASSLGTEPYEQYF. The CDR3 coding sequence is TGCGCCAGCAGCCTGGGGACAGAGCCCTACGAGCAGTACTTC.

The chain links TRBV4-1 to TRBJ1-1, with TRBD1 as a possible D gene (6 bases). The CDR3 is 15 residues long. CDR1 and CDR2 from the germline V gene are MGHRA and YSYEKL. V was pared by 5 bases and J by 0 bases, with 13 bases between. Written as DNA, the CDR3 is TGCGCCAGCAGCAATACAGGGACCATGAACACTGAAGCTTTCTTT. Its translation: CASSNTGTMNTEAFF.

The chain employs TRBV7-3 and TRBJ2-2, with 8 bases matching TRBD1. Germline CDR1 is SGHTA and CDR2 is FQGTGA. V shed 0 bases and J 3 bases; nucleotides not matched to a gene: 3. This CDR3 is 16 amino acids long. CDR3 nucleotide sequence: TGTGCCAGCAGCTTAACTAGGACAGGGTACACCGGGGAGCTGTTTTTT. Residues: CASSLTRTGYTGELFF.

V is TRBV19 and J is TRBJ2-1; 7 positions agree with TRBD1. The CDR3 runs to 17 residues. Germline V gives CDR1 LNHDA, CDR2 SQIVND (reference sequence). The trim removed 4 bases at V and 7 bases at J, leaving 16 bases unmatched. CDR3 region: CASSTGIVTGQRNEQFF. The DNA for the CDR3 is TGTGCCAGTAGTACCGGGATTGTGACAGGGCAACGAAATGAGCAGTTCTTC.

This clone was recorded only once. The chain employs TRBV5-4 and TRBJ2-2; D gene ambiguous. CDR3 length: 14 residues. Trimming took 2 bases from V and 4 from J, leaving 9 bases between them. Germline loops: CDR1 SGHNT, CDR2 YYREEE (reference sequence). The CDR3 reads CASSLIQSTGELFF. CDR3 sequence (DNA): TGTGCCAGCAGCTTAATACAGTCCACCGGGGAGCTGTTTTTT.

This rearrangement joins TRBV19 to TRBJ2-2, with a possible D match to TRBD2 (5 bases). There are 13 residues in the CDR3. CDR1 LNHDA and CDR2 SQIVND come from the germline V gene (reference sequence). Trimming took off 9 bases at V and 1 base at J, with 9 bases between the two ends. For the CDR3, the DNA is TGTGCCAGCGCCGGGGTGAACACCGGGGAGCTGTTTTTT. It translates to CASAGVNTGELFF.

The gene calls are TRBV4-3 and TRBJ2-7; tentatively, D is TRBD1 (6 bases). Germline V gene lookup returns CDR1 LGHNA and CDR2 YSLEER. The CDR3 length is 15 residues. The ends were cut back, 1 base at V and 3 bases at J, with 13 bases in the middle. This chain's CDR3 is CASSQGRQALYEQYF. The CDR3 region has the DNA TGCGCCAGCAGCCAAGGGCGACAGGCCCTCTACGAGCAGTACTTC.

This sequence joins TRBV9 and TRBJ2-1; 13 bases match TRBD2. This CDR3 region has 21 residues. CDR1 is SGDLS, CDR2 YYNGEE, per germline. The V and J ends lost 4 bases and 1 base, in that order; junction bases with no gene match: 17. CDR3 DNA: TGTGCCAGCAGCTTAGGACCTACCGGACTAGCGGGGGCCAAATCCTACAATGAGCAGTTCTTC. It encodes CASSLGPTGLAGAKSYNEQFF.

The chain uses TRBV29-1 and TRBJ1-2, with TRBD1 matching over 7 bases. CDR3 length equals 12 residues. In germline, CDR1 is SQVTM, CDR2 ANQGSEA. After removal of 7 bases from V and 6 bases from J, the junction contained 8 bases not matched to a gene. In DNA, the CDR3 is TGCAGCGCTACAAACAGGGGTGATGGCTACACCTTC. Translating it yields CSATNRGDGYTF.

The chain uses TRBV7-9 and TRBJ1-2; no clear D. V lost 5 bases and J lost 1, with 11 bases in between. The germline gives CDR1 SEHNR, CDR2 FQNEAQ (reference sequence). The CDR3 has 14 residues. The CDR3 is CASSQFGLNYGYTF. The CDR3 nucleotides are TGTGCCAGCAGCCAGTTTGGCCTTAACTATGGCTACACCTTC.

The V gene is TRBV10-3, the J gene TRBJ2-3; 9 nucleotides match TRBD2. The CDR3 totals 15 residues. The germline V gene has CDR1 ENHRY and CDR2 SYGVKD. V lost 3 bases to trimming and J lost 5 bases; unmatched junction nucleotides: 6. This chain's CDR3 is CAISEMAGGQDTQYF. The CDR3 bases are TGTGCCATCAGTGAAATGGCGGGGGGGCAAGATACGCAGTATTTT.

This sequence joins TRBV19 and TRBJ2-7; 8 positions agree with TRBD2. This CDR3 comprises 17 residues. V lost 2 bases to trimming and J lost 3 bases; unmatched junction nucleotides: 12. Germline CDR1 is LNHDA and CDR2 is SQIVND (reference sequence). The CDR3 reads CASSIFVGTSPVYEQYF. The DNA of the CDR3 is TGTGCCAGTAGTATATTTGTCGGGACTAGTCCTGTCTACGAGCAGTACTTC.